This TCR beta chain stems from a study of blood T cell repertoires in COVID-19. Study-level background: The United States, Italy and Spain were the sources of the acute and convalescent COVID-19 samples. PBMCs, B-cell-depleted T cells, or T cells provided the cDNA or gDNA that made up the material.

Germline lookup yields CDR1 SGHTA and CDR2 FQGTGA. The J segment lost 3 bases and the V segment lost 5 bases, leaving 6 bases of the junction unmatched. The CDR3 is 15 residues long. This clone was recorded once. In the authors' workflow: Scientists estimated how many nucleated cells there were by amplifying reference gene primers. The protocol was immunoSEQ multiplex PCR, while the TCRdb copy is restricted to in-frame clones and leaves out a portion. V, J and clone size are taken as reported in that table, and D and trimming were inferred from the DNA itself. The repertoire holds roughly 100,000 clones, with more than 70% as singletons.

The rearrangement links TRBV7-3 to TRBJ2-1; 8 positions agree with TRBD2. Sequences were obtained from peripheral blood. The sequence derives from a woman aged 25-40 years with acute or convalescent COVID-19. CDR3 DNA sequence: TGTGCCAGCAGCCCTTCGGGACTAGACTACAATGAGCAGTTCTTC. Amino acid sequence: CASSPSGLDYNEQFF.